This paragraph reports one T cell receptor beta chain. Its specificity is unknown. This sample is part of a study of shared clonotypes between healthy human individuals. Germline V gene data show CDR1 as MNHNY and CDR2 as SVGAGI (reference sequence). The V and J ends lost 0 bases and 2 bases, in that order; junction bases with no gene match: 4. This CDR3 has 15 amino acids. An even split of each subset's genomic DNA across several immunoSEQ plates was performed. Authors' data handling: Junction-only sequences without quality scores were provided by ImmunoSEQ, so filtering was different. Data came from immunoSEQ multiplex PCR; TCRdb stores just in-frame clones and leaves some out. That table gives V, J and clone size, and the DNA gave D and trimming. Of roughly 2.1 million clones in the sample, just over 90% are singletons; the top ten hold under 2%. General study findings and limits: The low donor count limited represented genetic and exposure-history diversity. Memory subsets generally showed lower estimated richness than naive subsets.

Naivety among CD8 cells was defined by CD45RO negativity and positive CCR7 selection, thereby excluding terminally differentiated effector memory CD45RA+ cells. This TCR was recovered from a man aged 18 to 29 in good health. Some clones in this sample may be carry-over from other donors' samples. The sequencing sample was made of naive CD8+ T cells from PBMCs. This rearrangement joins TRBV6-6 to TRBJ2-7, with 7 bases that match TRBD2. CDR3 DNA sequence: TGTGCCAGCAGTTACTCCGGGGGAGGGCCCTACGAGCAGTACTTC. Amino acid sequence: CASSYSGGGPYEQYF.